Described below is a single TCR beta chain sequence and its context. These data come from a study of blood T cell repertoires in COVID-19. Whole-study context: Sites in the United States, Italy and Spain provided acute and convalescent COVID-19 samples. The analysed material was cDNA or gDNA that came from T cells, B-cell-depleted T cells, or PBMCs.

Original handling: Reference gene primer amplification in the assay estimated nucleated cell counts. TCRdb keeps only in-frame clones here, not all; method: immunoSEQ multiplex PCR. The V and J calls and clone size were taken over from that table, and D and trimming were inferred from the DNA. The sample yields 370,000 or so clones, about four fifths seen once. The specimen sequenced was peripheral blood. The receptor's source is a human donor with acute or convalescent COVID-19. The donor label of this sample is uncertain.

CDR3 region: CASSLTYTGELFF. The CDR3 DNA reads as TGCGCCAGCAGCTTAACCTATACCGGGGAGCTGTTTTTT. This sequence joins TRBV5-1 and TRBJ2-2; the D is unclear. The CDR3 is 13 residues long. Trimming left V 2 bases short and J 5 bases short, with 7 bases between. The germline CDR1 and CDR2 sequences are SGHRS and YFSETQ.